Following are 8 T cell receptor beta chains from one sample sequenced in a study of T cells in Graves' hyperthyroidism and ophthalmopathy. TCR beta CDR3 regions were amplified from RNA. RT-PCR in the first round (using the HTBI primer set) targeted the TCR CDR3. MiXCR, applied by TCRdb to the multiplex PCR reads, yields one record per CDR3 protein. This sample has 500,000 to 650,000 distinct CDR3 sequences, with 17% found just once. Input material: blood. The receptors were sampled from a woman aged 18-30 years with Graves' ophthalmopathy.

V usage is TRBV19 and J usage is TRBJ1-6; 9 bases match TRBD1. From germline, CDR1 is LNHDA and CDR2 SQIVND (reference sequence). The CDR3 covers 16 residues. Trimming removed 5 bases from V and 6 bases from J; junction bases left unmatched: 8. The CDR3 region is CASSLTGGRVNSPLHF. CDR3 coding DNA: TGTGCCAGTAGTTTGACAGGGGGAAGAGTTAATTCACCCCTCCACTTT.

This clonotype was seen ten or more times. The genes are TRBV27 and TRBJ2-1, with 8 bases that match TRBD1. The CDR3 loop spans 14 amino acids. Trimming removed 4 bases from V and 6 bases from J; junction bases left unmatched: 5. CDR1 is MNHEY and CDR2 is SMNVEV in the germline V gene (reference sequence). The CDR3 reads CASSWQGAINEQFF. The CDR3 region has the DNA TGTGCCAGCAGTTGGCAGGGGGCCATCAATGAGCAGTTCTTC.

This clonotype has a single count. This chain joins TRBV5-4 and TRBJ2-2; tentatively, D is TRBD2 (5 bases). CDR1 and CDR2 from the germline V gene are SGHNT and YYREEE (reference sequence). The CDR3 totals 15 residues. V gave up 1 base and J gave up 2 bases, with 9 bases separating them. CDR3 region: CASSLQLVNTGELFF. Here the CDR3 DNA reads TGTGCCAGCAGCTTGCAACTAGTCAACACCGGGGAGCTGTTTTTT.

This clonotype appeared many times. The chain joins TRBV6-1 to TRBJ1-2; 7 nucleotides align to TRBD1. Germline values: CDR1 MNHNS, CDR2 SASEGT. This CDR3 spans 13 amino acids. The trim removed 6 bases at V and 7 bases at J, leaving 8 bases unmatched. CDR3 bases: TGTGCCAGCAGAAAGACAGGGACCTCTGGCTACACCTTC. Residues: CASRKTGTSGYTF.

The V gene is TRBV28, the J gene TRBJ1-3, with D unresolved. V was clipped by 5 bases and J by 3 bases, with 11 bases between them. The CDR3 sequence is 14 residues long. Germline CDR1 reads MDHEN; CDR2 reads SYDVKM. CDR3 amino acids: CASSPRGGGNTIYF. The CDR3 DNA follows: TGTGCCAGCAGTCCCCGGGGAGGTGGAAACACCATATATTTT. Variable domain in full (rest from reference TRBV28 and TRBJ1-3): DVKVTQSSRYLVKRTGEKVFLECVQDMDHENMFWYRQDPGLGLRLIYFSYDVKMKEKGDIPEGYSVSREKKERFSLILESASTNQTSMYLCASSPRGGGNTIYFGEGSWLTVV.

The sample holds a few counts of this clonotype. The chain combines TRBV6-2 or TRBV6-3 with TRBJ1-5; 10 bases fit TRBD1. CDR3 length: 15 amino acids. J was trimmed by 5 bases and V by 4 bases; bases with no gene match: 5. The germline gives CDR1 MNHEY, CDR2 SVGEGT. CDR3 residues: CASSLTGGPDQPQHF. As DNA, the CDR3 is TGTGCCAGCAGTTTGACAGGGGGCCCCGATCAGCCCCAGCATTTT.

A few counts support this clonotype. The CDR3 reads CASSLDDGGLQPQHF. The DNA for the CDR3 is TGTGCCAGCAGCTTAGACGATGGGGGGCTTCAGCCCCAGCATTTT. The rearrangement links TRBV11-2 to TRBJ1-5; tentative D call: TRBD1 (6 bases). This CDR3 has 15 residues. Germline-derived CDR1 and CDR2 are SGHAT and FQNNGV. The V end lost 0 bases, the J end lost 6 bases, and 12 bases lay between the germline ends.

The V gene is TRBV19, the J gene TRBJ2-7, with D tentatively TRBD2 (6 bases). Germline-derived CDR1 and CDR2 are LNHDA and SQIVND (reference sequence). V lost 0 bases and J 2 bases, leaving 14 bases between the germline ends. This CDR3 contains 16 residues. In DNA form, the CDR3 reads TGTGCCAGTAGTATAGATCTAACGGGAGCTCCCTACGAGCAGTACTTC. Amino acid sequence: CASSIDLTGAPYEQYF.